This is a list of T cell receptor beta chains from one sample in a study of T cell responses to AZD1222 COVID-19 vaccine. Libraries were prepared by immunoSEQ multiplex PCR; TCRdb keeps only in-frame clonotypes and omits some of them. The sample lists about 150,000 clones, about nine tenths occurring once. The sample here was peripheral blood, taken on day 0 of AZD1222 vaccination. The receptors were sampled from an adult in good health. Both conserved end residues are part of each CDR3. The D gene is left open where the match is weak. Rows may omit the clone size; those that give it use once, few, many or a size class.

TRBJ1-2 | TRBV2 | - | - | TGTGCCAGCAGTGAGGGCCCTAGTGCCGGCTACACCTTC | CASSEGPSAGYTF
TRBJ2-3 | TRBV4-2 | - | - | TGTGCCAGCAGCCAAGATGGGGCAGATACGCAGTATTTT | CASSQDGADTQYF
TRBJ1-1 | TRBV7-8 | TRBD1 | - | TGTGCCAGCAGCAAAAGGGGGCAGGCCGAAGCTTTCTTT | CASSKRGQAEAFF
TRBJ1-5 | TRBV19 | - | - | TGTGCCAGTAGTGCTGGAGGGGGGGCCAGTCAGCCCCAGCATTTT | CASSAGGGASQPQHF
TRBJ2-7 | TRBV29-1 | - | - | TGCAGCGTTGAAGTAGATGGACTCTCCTACGAGCAGTACTTC | CSVEVDGLSYEQYF
TRBJ2-3 | TRBV20-1 | - | once | TGCAGTGCTGGGCGCCCAGATACGCAGTATTTT | CSAGRPDTQYF
TRBJ2-7 | TRBV25-1 | - | - | TGTGCCAGCAGTGAAGACAGCTCCTACGAGCAGTACTTC | CASSEDSSYEQYF
TRBJ2-2 | TRBV9 | TRBD2 | once | TGTGCCAGCAGCGTAAGCGGCGGGGGGGTGACCGGGGAGCTGTTTTTT | CASSVSGGGVTGELFF
TRBJ1-1 | TRBV7-9 | - | - | TGTGCCAGCAGCTTAGGTTTCGGGGCGAGGACTGAAGCTTTCTTT | CASSLGFGARTEAFF
TRBJ1-4 | TRBV5-5 | - | few | TGTGCCAGCAGCTTGGGAGGGGTGAGGAATGAAAAACTGTTTTTT | CASSLGGVRNEKLFF
TRBJ1-1 | TRBV18 | - | - | TGTGCCAGCTCACCACTTCAGTCGAACACTGAAGCTTTCTTT | CASSPLQSNTEAFF
TRBJ1-5 | TRBV2 | TRBD1 | - | TGTGCCAGCAGTGAACTCAGGGGGCAGCCCCAGCATTTT | CASSELRGQPQHF
TRBJ1-1 | TRBV5-4 | - | - | TGTGCCAGCAGCCCCCCTGATTCCAGCGCTTCCGAAGCTTTCTTT | CASSPPDSSASEAFF
TRBJ1-2 | TRBV10-1 | TRBD1 | - | TGCGCCAGCAGTGGCAGGACAGGGGGCCTCACTAACTATGGCTACACCTTC | CASSGRTGGLTNYGYTF